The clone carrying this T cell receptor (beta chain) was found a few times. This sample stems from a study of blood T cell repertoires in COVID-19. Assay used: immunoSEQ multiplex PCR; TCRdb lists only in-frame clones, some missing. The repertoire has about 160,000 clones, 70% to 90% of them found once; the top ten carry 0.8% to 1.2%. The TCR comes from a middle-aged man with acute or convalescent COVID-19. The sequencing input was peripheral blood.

Here the CDR3 reads CASSLGDRGISNEKLFF. CDR3 sequence (DNA): TGTGCCAGCAGCTTAGGGGACAGGGGGATATCTAATGAAAAACTGTTTTTT. This sequence joins TRBV7-2 and TRBJ1-4; 11 bases line up with TRBD1. This CDR3 region has 17 residues. J lost 3 bases, V lost 1 base, and 4 bases had no gene match. Germline CDR1 and CDR2: SGHTA and FQGNSA.